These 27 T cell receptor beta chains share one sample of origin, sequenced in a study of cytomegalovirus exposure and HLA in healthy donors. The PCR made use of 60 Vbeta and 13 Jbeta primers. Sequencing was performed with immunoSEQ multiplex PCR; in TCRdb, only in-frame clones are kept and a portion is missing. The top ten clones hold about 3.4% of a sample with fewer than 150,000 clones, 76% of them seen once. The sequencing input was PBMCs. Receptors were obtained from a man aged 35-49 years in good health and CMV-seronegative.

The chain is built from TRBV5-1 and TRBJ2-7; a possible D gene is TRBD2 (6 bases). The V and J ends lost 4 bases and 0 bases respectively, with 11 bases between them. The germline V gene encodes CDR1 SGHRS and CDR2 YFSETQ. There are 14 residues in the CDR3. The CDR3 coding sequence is TGCGCCAGCAGCGCGGGACTCGTCTCCTACGAGCAGTACTTC. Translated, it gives CASSAGLVSYEQYF.

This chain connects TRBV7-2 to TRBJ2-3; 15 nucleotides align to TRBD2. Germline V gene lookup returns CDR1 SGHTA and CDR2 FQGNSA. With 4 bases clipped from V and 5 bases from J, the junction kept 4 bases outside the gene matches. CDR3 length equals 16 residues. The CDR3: CASSSRTSGGVDTQYF. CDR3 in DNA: TGTGCCAGCAGCTCCAGGACTAGCGGGGGGGTAGATACGCAGTATTTT. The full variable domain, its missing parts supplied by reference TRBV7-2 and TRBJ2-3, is GAGVSQSPSNKVTEKGKDVELRCDPISGHTALYWYRQSLGQGLEFLIYFQGNSAPDKSGLPSDRFSAERTGGSVSTLTIQRTQQEDSAVYLCASSSRTSGGVDTQYFGPGTRLTVL.

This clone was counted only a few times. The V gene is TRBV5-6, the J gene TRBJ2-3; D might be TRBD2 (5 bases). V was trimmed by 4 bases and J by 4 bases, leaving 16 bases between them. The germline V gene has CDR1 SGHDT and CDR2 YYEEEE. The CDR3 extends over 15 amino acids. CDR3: CASSPSPERADTQYF. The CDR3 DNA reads TGTGCCAGCAGCCCCTCGCCGGAGAGGGCAGATACGCAGTATTTT.

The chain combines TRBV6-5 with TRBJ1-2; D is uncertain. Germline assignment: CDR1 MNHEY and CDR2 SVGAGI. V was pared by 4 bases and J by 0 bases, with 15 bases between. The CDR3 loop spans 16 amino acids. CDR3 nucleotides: TGTGCCAGCAGTTCCTTAGGACCGGGGACTAACTATGGCTACACCTTC. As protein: CASSSLGPGTNYGYTF.

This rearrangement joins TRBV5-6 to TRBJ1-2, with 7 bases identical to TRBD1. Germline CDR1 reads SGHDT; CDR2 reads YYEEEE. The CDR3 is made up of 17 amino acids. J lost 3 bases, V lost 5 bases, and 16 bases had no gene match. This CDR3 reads CASSRRTGGSSYYGYTF. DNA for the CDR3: TGTGCCAGCAGTCGCCGGACAGGCGGGTCGTCTTACTATGGCTACACCTTC. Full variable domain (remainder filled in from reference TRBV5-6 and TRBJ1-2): DAGVTQSPTHLIKTRGQQVTLRCSPKSGHDTVSWYQQALGQGPQFIFQYYEEEERQRGNFPDRFSGHQFPNYSSELNVNALLLGDSALYLCASSRRTGGSSYYGYTFGSGTRLTVV.

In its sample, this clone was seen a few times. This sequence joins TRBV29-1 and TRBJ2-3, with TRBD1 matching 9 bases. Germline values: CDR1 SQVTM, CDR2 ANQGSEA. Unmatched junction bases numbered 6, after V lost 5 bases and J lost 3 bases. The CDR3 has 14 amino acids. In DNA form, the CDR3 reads TGCAGCGTTACGGGACAGGGTGGGACAGATACGCAGTATTTT. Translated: CSVTGQGGTDTQYF.

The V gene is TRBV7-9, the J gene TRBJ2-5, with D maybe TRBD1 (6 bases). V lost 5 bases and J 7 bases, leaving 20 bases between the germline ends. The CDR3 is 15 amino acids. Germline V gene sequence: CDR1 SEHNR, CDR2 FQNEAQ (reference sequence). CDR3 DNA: TGTGCCAGCAGCGGGGGCTTTTCCGCTCGTGGGACCCAGTACTTC. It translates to CASSGGFSARGTQYF.

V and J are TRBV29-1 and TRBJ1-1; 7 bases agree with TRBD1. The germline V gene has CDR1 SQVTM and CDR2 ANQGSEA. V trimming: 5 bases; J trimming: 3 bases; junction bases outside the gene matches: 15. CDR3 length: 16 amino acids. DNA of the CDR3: TGCAGCGTTTTGGGGATAGAGGGCAGGGGGGACACTGAAGCTTTCTTT. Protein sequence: CSVLGIEGRGDTEAFF.

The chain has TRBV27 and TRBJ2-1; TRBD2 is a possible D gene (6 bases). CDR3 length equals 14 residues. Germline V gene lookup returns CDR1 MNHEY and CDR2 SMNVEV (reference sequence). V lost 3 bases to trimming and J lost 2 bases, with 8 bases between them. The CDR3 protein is CASSLSGAYNEQFF. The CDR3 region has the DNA TGTGCCAGCAGTTTGTCGGGGGCCTACAATGAGCAGTTCTTC.

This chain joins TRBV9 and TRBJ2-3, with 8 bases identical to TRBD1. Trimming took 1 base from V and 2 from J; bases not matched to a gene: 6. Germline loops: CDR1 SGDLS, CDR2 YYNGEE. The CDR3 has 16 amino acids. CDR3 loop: CASSVRGTGITDTQYF. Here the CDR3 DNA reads TGTGCCAGCAGCGTACGAGGGACAGGTATCACAGATACGCAGTATTTT.

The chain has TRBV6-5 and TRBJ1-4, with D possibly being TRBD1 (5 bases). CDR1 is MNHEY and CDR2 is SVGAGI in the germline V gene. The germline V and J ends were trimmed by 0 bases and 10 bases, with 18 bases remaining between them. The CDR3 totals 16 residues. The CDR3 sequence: CASSYSPPTGGGKLFF. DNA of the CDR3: TGTGCCAGCAGTTACTCCCCACCGACGGGGGGGGGAAAACTGTTTTTT.

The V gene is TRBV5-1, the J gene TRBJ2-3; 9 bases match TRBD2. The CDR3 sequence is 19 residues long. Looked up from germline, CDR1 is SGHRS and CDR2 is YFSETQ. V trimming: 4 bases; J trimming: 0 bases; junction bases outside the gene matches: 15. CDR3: CASSRTTSGRKGSTDTQYF. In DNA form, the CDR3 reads TGCGCCAGCAGCCGTACGACGAGCGGGAGGAAAGGGAGCACAGATACGCAGTATTTT.

Here the CDR3 reads CASSRQAMNTGELFF. The DNA for the CDR3 is TGTGCCAGCAGTCGACAGGCTATGAACACCGGGGAGCTGTTTTTT. The chain recombines TRBV6-5 with TRBJ2-2, with a possible D match to TRBD1 (6 bases). The V gene lost 5 bases and the J gene lost 1 base, with 11 bases spanning the gap. In germline, CDR1 is MNHEY, CDR2 SVGAGI. CDR3 length: 15 amino acids.

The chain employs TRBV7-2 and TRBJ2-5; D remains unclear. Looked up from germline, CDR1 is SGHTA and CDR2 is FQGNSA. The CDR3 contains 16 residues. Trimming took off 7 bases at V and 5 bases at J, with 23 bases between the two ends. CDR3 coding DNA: TGTGCCAGCACCCCCGTTCCGAGGAACCGTCGGGAGACCCAGTACTTC. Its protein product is CASTPVPRNRRETQYF. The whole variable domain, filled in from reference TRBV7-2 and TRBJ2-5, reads GAGVSQSPSNKVTEKGKDVELRCDPISGHTALYWYRQSLGQGLEFLIYFQGNSAPDKSGLPSDRFSAERTGGSVSTLTIQRTQQEDSAVYLCASTPVPRNRRETQYFGPGTRLLVL.

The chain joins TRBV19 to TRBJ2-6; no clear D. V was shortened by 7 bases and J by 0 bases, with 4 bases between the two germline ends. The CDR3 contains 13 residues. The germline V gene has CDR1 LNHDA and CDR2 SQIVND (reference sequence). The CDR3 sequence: CASTSSGANVLTF. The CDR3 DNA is TGTGCCAGTACGAGCTCTGGGGCCAACGTCCTGACTTTC.

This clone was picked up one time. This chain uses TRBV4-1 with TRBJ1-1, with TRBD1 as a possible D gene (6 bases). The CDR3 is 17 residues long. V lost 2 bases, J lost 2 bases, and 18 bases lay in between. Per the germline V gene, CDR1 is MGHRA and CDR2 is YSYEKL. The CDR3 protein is CASSQRGRGTENTEAFF. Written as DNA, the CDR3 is TGCGCCAGCAGCCAACGGGGCAGGGGAACGGAAAACACTGAAGCTTTCTTT.

CDR3 DNA: TGTGCCACCCAGGTGGGTGGCACTGAAGCTTTCTTT. This codes for CATQVGGTEAFF. The chain is built from TRBV19 and TRBJ1-1; no firm D call. The CDR3 runs to 12 residues. The V gene's germline CDR1 is LNHDA and CDR2 SQIVND (reference sequence). The V and J ends lost 10 bases and 4 bases respectively, with 13 bases between them.

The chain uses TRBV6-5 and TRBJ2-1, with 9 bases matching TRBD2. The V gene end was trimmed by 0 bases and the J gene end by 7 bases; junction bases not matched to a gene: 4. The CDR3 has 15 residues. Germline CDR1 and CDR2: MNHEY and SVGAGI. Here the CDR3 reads CASSYSSSGENEQFF. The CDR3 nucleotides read TGTGCCAGCAGTTACTCGTCTAGCGGGGAGAATGAGCAGTTCTTC.

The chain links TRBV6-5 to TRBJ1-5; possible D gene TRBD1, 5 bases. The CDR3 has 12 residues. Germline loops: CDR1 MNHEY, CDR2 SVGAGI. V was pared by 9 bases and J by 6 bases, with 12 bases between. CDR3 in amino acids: CASRSGIQPQHF. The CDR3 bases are TGTGCCAGTAGATCAGGGATTCAGCCCCAGCATTTT.

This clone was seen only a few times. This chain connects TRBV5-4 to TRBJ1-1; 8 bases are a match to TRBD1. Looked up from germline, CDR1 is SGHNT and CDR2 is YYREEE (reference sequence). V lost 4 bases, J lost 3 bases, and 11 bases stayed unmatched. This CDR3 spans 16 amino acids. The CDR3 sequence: CASSQGQGRWDTEAFF. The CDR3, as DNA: TGTGCCAGCAGCCAAGGACAGGGTCGGTGGGACACTGAAGCTTTCTTT.

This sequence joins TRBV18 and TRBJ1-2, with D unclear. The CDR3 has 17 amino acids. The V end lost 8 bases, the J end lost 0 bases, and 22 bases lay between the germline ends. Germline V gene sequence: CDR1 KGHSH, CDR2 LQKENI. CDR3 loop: CASHLTGGGEANYGYTF. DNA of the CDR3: TGTGCCAGCCATCTCACCGGCGGCGGAGAAGCTAACTATGGCTACACCTTC.

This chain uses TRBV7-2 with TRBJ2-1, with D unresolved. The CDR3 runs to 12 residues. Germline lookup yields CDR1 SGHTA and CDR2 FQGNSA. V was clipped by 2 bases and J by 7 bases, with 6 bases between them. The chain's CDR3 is CASSLQRNEQFF. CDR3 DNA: TGTGCCAGCAGCTTACAGAGGAATGAGCAGTTCTTC. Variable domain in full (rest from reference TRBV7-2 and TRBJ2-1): GAGVSQSPSNKVTEKGKDVELRCDPISGHTALYWYRQSLGQGLEFLIYFQGNSAPDKSGLPSDRFSAERTGGSVSTLTIQRTQQEDSAVYLCASSLQRNEQFFGPGTRLTVL.

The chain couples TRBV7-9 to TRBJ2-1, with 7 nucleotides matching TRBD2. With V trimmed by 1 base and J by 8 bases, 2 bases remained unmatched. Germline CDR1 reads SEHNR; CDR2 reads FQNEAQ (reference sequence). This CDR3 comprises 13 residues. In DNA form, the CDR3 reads TGTGCCAGCAGCTTAGTGGCGGGAGATGAGCAGTTCTTC. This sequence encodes CASSLVAGDEQFF.

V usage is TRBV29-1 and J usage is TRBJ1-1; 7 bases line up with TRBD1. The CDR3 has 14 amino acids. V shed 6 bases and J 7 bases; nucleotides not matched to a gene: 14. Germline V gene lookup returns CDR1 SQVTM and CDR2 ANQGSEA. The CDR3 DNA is TGCAGCGTGGCACAGGGGACCTCGGGTGGTGAAGCTTTCTTT. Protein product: CSVAQGTSGGEAFF.

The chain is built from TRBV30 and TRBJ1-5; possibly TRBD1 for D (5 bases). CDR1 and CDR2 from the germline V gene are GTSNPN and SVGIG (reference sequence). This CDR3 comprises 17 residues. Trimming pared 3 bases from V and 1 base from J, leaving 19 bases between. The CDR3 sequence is CAWSLRATALSNQPQHF. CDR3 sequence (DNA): TGTGCCTGGAGCCTACGCGCGACAGCTTTAAGCAATCAGCCCCAGCATTTT. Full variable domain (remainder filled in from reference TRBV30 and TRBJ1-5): SQTIHQWPATLVQPVGSPLSLECTVEGTSNPNLYWYRQAAGRGLQLLFYSVGIGQISSEVPQNLSASRPQDRQFILSSKKLLLSDSGFYLCAWSLRATALSNQPQHFGDGTRLSIL.

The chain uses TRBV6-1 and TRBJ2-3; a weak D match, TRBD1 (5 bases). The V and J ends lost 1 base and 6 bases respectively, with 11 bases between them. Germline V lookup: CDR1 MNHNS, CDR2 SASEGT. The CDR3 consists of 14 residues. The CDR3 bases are TGTGCCAGCAGTGAAGACAGACCAGGGGATACGCAGTATTTT. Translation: CASSEDRPGDTQYF.

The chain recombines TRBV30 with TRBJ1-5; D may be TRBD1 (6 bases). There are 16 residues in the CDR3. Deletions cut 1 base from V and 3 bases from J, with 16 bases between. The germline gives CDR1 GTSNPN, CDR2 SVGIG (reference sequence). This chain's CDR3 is CAWSDLTGNNNQPQHF. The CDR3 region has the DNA TGTGCCTGGAGTGACTTAACAGGGAACAACAATCAGCCCCAGCATTTT.